The T cell receptor (beta chain) described here comes from a study of blood T cells in healthy people across ages (dated by TCRdb to 2014 to 2015). Study-level background: In model experiments, template switching captured about one uniquely barcoded TCR beta cDNA molecule for every two T cells. Four age groups were formed from the donors: young (average about 17 years), middle-aged (approximately 40), aged (approximately 60) and long-lived (approximately 78). To track age-related changes in TCR beta repertoire diversity, the study relied on deep sequencing normalized with unique cDNA molecular identifiers. The study analyzed two additional independent replicas of 1 million unique cDNA reads from the same blood draw for two donors, one aged 18 to 30 and one aged 80 or older. Points the paper makes about the study in general: Since profiling was done on bulk unsorted PBMCs, naive and antigen-experienced compartments could not be conclusively compared. There was a strong correlation between observed TCR beta diversity and the percentage of naive T cells measured by flow cytometry. Estimates of total diversity from one million sequenced T cells were regarded as lower bounds and underestimates. Observed TCR beta diversity per million T cells fell roughly linearly with age, and a significant reduction was already apparent by age around 40. Because the CMV infection status of the donors was unknown, age-related changes in expanded clonotypes may potentially have been confounded. Compared with the aged group, the long-lived group had more naive CD4+ T cells, fewer expanded clones and increased TCR diversity, suggesting age selection.

Including the terminal cysteine and phenylalanine, the CDR3 comprises 15 residues. Here the CDR3 DNA is all that survives: 45 bases in frame from base 1. Compared with germline, V lacks 2 bases and J lacks 5 bases; bases without a gene match: 6. Based on the germline V gene (reference sequence), the CDR1 and CDR2 sequences are MNHEY and SMNVEV. The donors were some 36 Caucasian individuals from Russia, aged about 6 to 100 years, who were systemically healthy. Each donor gave 9 to 10 milliliters of peripheral blood, collected into EDTA-treated Vacutainer tubes. Ficoll-Paque density-gradient centrifugation was used to isolate PBMCs, with at least 6.5 million obtained per sample. Trizol reagent was used to extract total RNA from the PBMCs, yielding at least 5.5 micrograms per sample. For every donor, flow cytometry on a PBMC aliquot measured the percentage of naive CD45RAhigh/CD27high T cells. This clonotype was detected many times. Its antigen target is currently unknown. Per-base qualities were not stored, and no clone one base away is much larger.

Preparation of the library involved 5' RACE. Sequencing instrument: Illumina HiSeq 2500. A second about 7 to 11 cycle PCR used a sample-barcoded 5' primer and a J-beta primer mix. Each TCR beta cDNA molecule received a unique molecular identifier from a template-switch 5' adaptor carrying 12 random nucleotides. Each sample yielded at least 3 million CDR3-containing paired-end reads. First-strand cDNA synthesis was performed from all RNA using the Mint cDNA synthesis kit, with priming by a TRBC-specific oligonucleotide. Following uracil-DNA glycosylase treatment, all cDNA underwent a first 18-cycle PCR with the universal primers M1SS and BC2_uni_R. As for the original processing: For normalization, 1 million high-quality reads, each with a distinct molecular identifier, were randomly selected from each sample. Instead of being binned into consensus sequences, reads that shared molecular identifiers were thrown out. MiTCR, set to a Q25 quality threshold and the strictest error-elimination algorithm, was used for CDR3 identification, clonotype clustering and error correction. Lower-bound total TCR beta diversity was estimated with a nonparametric unseen species model using Euler transformation. Using fastp at Q25 and MiXCR, TCRdb reprocessed the public reads and kept productive beta chains. CDR3 protein duplicates are merged, each entry listing the most common genes and DNA. These V and J calls derive from TCRdb rather than the authors' analysis. In this sample the table shows about 930,000 distinct CDR3 sequences, just under 30% of which occur a single time. About a tenth of the sample belongs to the ten largest clones.

A further study also used this sample, focusing on T cells of mothers and their children. The second source states: The donors were nine systemically healthy Caucasian individuals, made up of three mothers and their six children. cDNA synthesis used all of the extracted RNA, with 1.5 ug of RNA in each 15 ul reaction. In the second PCR, the M1S primer added sample barcodes and 2-4 random nucleotides. More than 8 million TCR beta CDR3 reads were obtained from each mother, and about 3 million reads were obtained from each child. Thymic selection shapes the output of TCR recombination in a similar way in related and unrelated pairs, and inherited differences have a minor effect. Normalized repertoire overlap was always slightly but never significantly higher in related than unrelated mother-child pairs. No persistent microchimeric T cell clones were detected, at a sensitivity of roughly 100 clones per million clonotypes. To look for features that set related mother-child pairs apart from unrelated individuals, the researchers ran deep NGS to compare the TCR beta repertoires of mothers and children. Mothers averaged about 40 +/- 4 years of age and children averaged 11 +/- 4 years. After adapter ligation with NEBNext reagents, the libraries were sequenced on Illumina HiSeq 2000 with 100+100 nt paired-end reads. To avoid cross-contamination, the mother libraries and the child libraries were prepared a month apart and sequenced in separate runs. Between roughly 500,000 and 2,000,000 distinct TCR beta clonotypes were identified per donor. Naive TCR beta clonotypes were estimated from low-frequency clonotypes matched to each donor's FACS-determined naive share, without sorting.

This receptor chain uses TRBV27 and TRBJ2-5, with 9 middle bases fitting TRBD2. The TCR originated in a woman in her 40s in good health. Sequenced sample: blood. The DNA sequence is TGTGCCAGCAGTTTAGCGGGGGGGCCCCGTGAGACCCAGTACTTC. The resulting protein is CASSLAGGPRETQYF.